This T cell receptor (beta chain) was sequenced in a study of a mutant IDH1 vaccine in newly diagnosed glioma. Study information: Beforehand, treatment had been radiotherapy, temozolomide, or both; the majority received both.

Time point noted: week 23, last vaccination. With topical imiquimod, each dose of the vaccine consisted of 300 ug of mutant IDH1 20-mer peptide. As regards this clone: The antigen is unknown.

Assay used: immunoSEQ multiplex PCR; TCRdb lists only in-frame clones, some missing. In the table there are under 45,000 clones, 84% of which are singletons. Sequencing was performed on PBMCs, taken from a glioma patient whose treatment included an IDH1 peptide vaccine. The TCR comes from a woman aged 18-29 years with glioma. Some clones in this sample may be carry-over from other donors' samples.

CDR3 nucleotides: TGTGCCAGCAGGCGGGACTTCGTCACAGATACGCAGTATTTT. It yields the protein CASRRDFVTDTQYF. The V call is TRBV9, the J call TRBJ2-3; TRBD2 might be the D (6 bases). Germline V gives CDR1 SGDLS, CDR2 YYNGEE. This CDR3 is 14 amino acids long. V lost 5 bases to trimming and J lost 2 bases, with 12 bases between them. Full variable domain (remainder filled in from reference TRBV9 and TRBJ2-3): DSGVTQTPKHLITATGQRVTLRCSPRSGDLSVYWYQQSLDQGLQFLIQYYNGEERAKGNILERFSAQQFPDLHSELNLSSLELGDSALYFCASRRDFVTDTQYFGPGTRLTVL.